Sequencing of this T cell receptor (beta chain) was carried out in a study of blood T cell repertoires in COVID-19. The CDR3 covers 16 residues. Per the germline V gene, CDR1 is MDHEN and CDR2 is SYDVKM. V lost 5 bases and J 2 bases, leaving 13 bases between the germline ends. TCRdb's table, derived via immunoSEQ multiplex PCR, lists solely in-frame clones and lacks some. Here the sample spans some 190,000 clones, 76% being singletons. The V gene is TRBV28, the J gene TRBJ2-6; D is possibly TRBD1 (6 bases). The sequencing input was peripheral blood. This TCR was recovered from a woman aged 45-60 years with active or convalescent COVID-19. The CDR3 bases are TGTGCCAGCAGTCCCACAGGGTTAGCTGGGGCCAACGTCCTGACTTTC. Protein sequence: CASSPTGLAGANVLTF.